The rows below give T cell receptor beta chains drawn from one sample of a study of cytomegalovirus exposure and HLA in healthy donors. The method was immunoSEQ multiplex PCR; TCRdb's version includes in-frame clones alone and lacks a portion of them. The table has about 120,000 clones, around 81% seen once. The sequenced sample consisted of PBMCs. These receptors originate from a woman in her 30s in good health and CMV-seronegative. CDR3s include the opening cysteine and the closing phenylalanine or tryptophan. Each record gives: clone size, D gene, V gene, J gene, CDR3 protein, CDR3 DNA. A D gene is named only where the DNA matches it firmly. Some rows mark clone size as missing; the rest say once, few, many or name a class of expanded clone.

-	-	TRBV18	TRBJ2-7	CASSPSSAYSYEQYF	TGTGCCAGCTCACCTAGTTCGGCGTACAGTTACGAGCAGTACTTC
-	-	TRBV5-4	TRBJ2-2	CASSLGRLEVGELFF	TGTGCCAGCAGCTTGGGCAGATTGGAGGTCGGGGAGCTGTTTTTT
-	TRBD1	TRBV5-6	TRBJ2-5	CASSSTGFKEQYF	TGTGCCAGCAGCTCGACAGGGTTCAAGGAGCAGTACTTC
-	-	TRBV6-1	TRBJ1-5	CASSEWGQQPQHF	TGTGCCAGCAGTGAATGGGGGCAGCAGCCCCAGCATTTT
-	TRBD1	TRBV28	TRBJ2-7	CASSPIRDSLISMYF	TGTGCCAGCAGTCCAATCCGGGACAGCTTAATCTCCATGTACTTC
-	-	TRBV13	TRBJ2-7	CASSLRSGSGAYEQYF	TGTGCCAGCAGCTTGAGGTCGGGTTCAGGGGCTTACGAGCAGTACTTC
-	-	TRBV25-1	TRBJ2-5	CASSDGEAFQETQYF	TGTGCCAGCAGTGACGGGGAGGCCTTCCAAGAGACCCAGTACTTC
few	-	TRBV28	TRBJ1-1	CASSLARADGNTEAFF	TGTGCCAGCAGTTTAGCCAGGGCCGACGGGAACACTGAAGCTTTCTTT
-	-	TRBV11-2	TRBJ2-1	CASSSSRGEQFF	TGTGCCAGCAGCTCCTCTAGGGGTGAGCAGTTCTTC
-	-	TRBV27	TRBJ2-7	CASSLSPVSEQYF	TGTGCCAGCAGTTTATCGCCGGTTAGCGAGCAGTACTTC
-	TRBD2	TRBV28	TRBJ2-1	CASSSTGLAGLNARRKQFF	TGTGCCAGCAGTTCAACGGGACTAGCGGGACTCAACGCCAGGCGCAAGCAGTTCTTC
-	-	TRBV6-1	TRBJ1-6	CASSDSRGRNSPLHF	TGTGCCAGCAGTGATTCTCGGGGTAGAAATTCACCCCTCCACTTT
-	TRBD2	TRBV5-4	TRBJ2-7	CASSKPSRTSGEQYF	TGTGCCAGCAGTAAACCCTCCCGGACTAGCGGCGAGCAGTACTTC
-	TRBD1	TRBV5-1	TRBJ2-7	CASSHGTGPYEQYF	TGCGCCAGCAGCCACGGGACAGGTCCCTACGAGCAGTACTTC
once	-	TRBV28	TRBJ1-3	CASSTPTGSGNTIYF	TGTGCCAGCAGTACCCCTACAGGGTCTGGAAACACCATATATTTT
-	-	TRBV9	TRBJ1-1	CASSVGGGPTNTEAFF	TGTGCCAGCAGCGTAGGGGGGGGACCGACGAACACTGAAGCTTTCTTT
-	TRBD2	TRBV6-5	TRBJ2-1	CASSYGGGNEQFF	TGTGCCAGCAGTTACGGGGGGGGTAATGAGCAGTTCTTC
-	TRBD2	TRBV27	TRBJ2-3	CASSAGLAGGTDTQYF	TGTGCCAGCAGTGCCGGACTAGCAGGGGGCACAGATACGCAGTATTTT
-	-	TRBV12-2	TRBJ1-4	CASRHRKRTGNNEKLFF	TGTGCAAGTCGCCACCGCAAAAGGACAGGGAATAATGAAAAACTGTTTTTT
-	-	TRBV18	TRBJ1-2	CASSPPVQVYGYTF	TGTGCCAGCTCACCACCGGTACAGGTCTATGGCTACACCTTC
-	-	TRBV28	TRBJ2-7	CASSLRQGIDEQYF	TGTGCCAGCAGTTTAAGGCAGGGAATTGACGAGCAGTACTTC
-	-	TRBV5-1	TRBJ2-3	CASSLGALEYTQYF	TGCGCCAGCAGCTTGGGGGCCCTGGAATATACGCAGTATTTT
few	-	TRBV27	TRBJ2-1	CASSFSRAYNEQFF	TGTGCCAGCAGTTTTAGCAGGGCCTACAATGAGCAGTTCTTC
-	-	TRBV6-5	TRBJ1-2	CASSYDSNYGYTF	TGTGCCAGCAGTTACGACAGTAACTATGGCTACACCTTC
-	TRBD1	TRBV5-4	TRBJ2-7	CASSPTGTGASEQYF	TGTGCCAGCAGCCCCACTGGGACAGGGGCTTCCGAGCAGTACTTC
-	-	TRBV15	TRBJ2-7	CATSRDRSAYEQYF	TGTGCCACCAGCAGAGATCGTTCGGCCTACGAGCAGTACTTC
-	TRBD1	TRBV5-1	TRBJ2-7	CASSDRPGTGPYEQYF	TGCGCCAGCAGCGACCGACCCGGGACAGGCCCCTACGAGCAGTACTTC
-	-	TRBV7-8	TRBJ2-7	CASSLYQGPSYEQYF	TGTGCCAGCAGCTTATATCAGGGGCCCTCCTACGAGCAGTACTTC
-	-	TRBV5-1	TRBJ1-4	CASSLDQGMREKLFF	TGCGCCAGCAGCTTGGACCAGGGGATGCGTGAAAAACTGTTTTTT
-	-	TRBV27	TRBJ2-7	CASSLDRITQYF	TGTGCCAGCAGCCTCGACAGGATTACGCAGTACTTC
-	TRBD1	TRBV4-1	TRBJ2-3	CASSPLTGQATDTQYF	TGCGCCAGCAGCCCCTTAACGGGACAGGCCACAGATACGCAGTATTTT
-	-	TRBV5-6	TRBJ1-2	CASTLRTLNYGYTF	TGTGCCAGCACCCTGAGGACTCTTAACTATGGCTACACCTTC
-	-	TRBV7-2	TRBJ2-7	CASSLERSTRAGYEQYF	TGTGCCAGCAGCTTAGAGAGGTCGACCCGGGCGGGCTACGAGCAGTACTTC
-	-	TRBV30	TRBJ2-7	CAWRPNSYEQYF	TGTGCCTGGAGACCGAACTCCTACGAGCAGTACTTC
-	TRBD2	TRBV27	TRBJ2-7	CASSSSPRAAGGEQYF	TGTGCCAGCAGTTCATCCCCAAGGGCAGCGGGAGGCGAGCAGTACTTC
-	TRBD1	TRBV9	TRBJ1-2	CASSVGGGDYGYTF	TGTGCCAGCAGCGTAGGAGGGGGCGACTATGGCTACACCTTC
-	-	TRBV19	TRBJ1-2	CASSIAAPRGDYGYTF	TGTGCCAGTAGTATCGCCGCCCCTCGCGGAGATTATGGCTACACCTTC
-	TRBD1	TRBV29-1	TRBJ1-5	CSVGQGRNQPQHF	TGCAGCGTAGGACAGGGACGAAATCAGCCCCAGCATTTT
-	-	TRBV6-5	TRBJ2-1	CASSQDWNEQFF	TGTGCCAGCAGTCAGGATTGGAATGAGCAGTTCTTC
-	-	TRBV7-2	TRBJ1-5	CASSLRGSQPQHF	TGTGCCAGCAGCTTAAGAGGGAGTCAGCCCCAGCATTTT
-	-	TRBV9	TRBJ2-3	CASSVVQDTQYF	TGTGCCAGCAGCGTAGTTCAAGATACGCAGTATTTT
-	-	TRBV7-8	TRBJ2-7	CASSFREAGAYEQYF	TGTGCCAGCAGCTTCCGCGAGGCCGGAGCCTACGAGCAGTACTTC